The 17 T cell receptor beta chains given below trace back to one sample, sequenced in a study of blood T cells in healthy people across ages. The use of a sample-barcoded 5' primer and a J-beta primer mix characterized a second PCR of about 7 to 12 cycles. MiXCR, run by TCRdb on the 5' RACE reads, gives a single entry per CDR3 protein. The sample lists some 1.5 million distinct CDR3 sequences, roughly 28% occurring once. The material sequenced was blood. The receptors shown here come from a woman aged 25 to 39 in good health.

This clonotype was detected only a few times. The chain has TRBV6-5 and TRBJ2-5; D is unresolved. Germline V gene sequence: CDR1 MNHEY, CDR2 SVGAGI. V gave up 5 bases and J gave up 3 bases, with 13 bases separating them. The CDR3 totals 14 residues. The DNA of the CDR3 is TGTGCCAGCAGTGCTACCCGGACGGAAGAGACCCAGTACTTC. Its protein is CASSATRTEETQYF.

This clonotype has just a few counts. The CDR3 DNA reads as TGTGCCAGCAGCTTAGAGAACGGACTAGCGGGGGGGAAGACCGGGGAGCTGTTTTTT. As protein: CASSLENGLAGGKTGELFF. The chain carries TRBV7-6 and TRBJ2-2, with 15 nucleotides matching TRBD2. The CDR3 consists of 19 residues. Trimming removed 1 base from V and 5 bases from J; junction bases left unmatched: 8. Germline V gene data show CDR1 as SGHVS and CDR2 as FNYEAQ.

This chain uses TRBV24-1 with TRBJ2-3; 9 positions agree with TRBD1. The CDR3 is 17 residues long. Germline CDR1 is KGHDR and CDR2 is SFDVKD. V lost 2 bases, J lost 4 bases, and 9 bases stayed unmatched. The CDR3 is CATSDYGQGRVADTQYF. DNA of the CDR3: TGTGCCACCAGTGATTACGGACAGGGGCGCGTCGCAGATACGCAGTATTTT.

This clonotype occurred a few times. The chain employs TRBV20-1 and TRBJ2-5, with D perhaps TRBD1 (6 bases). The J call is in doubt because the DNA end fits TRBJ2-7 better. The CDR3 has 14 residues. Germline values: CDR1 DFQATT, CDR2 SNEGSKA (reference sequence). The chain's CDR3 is CSACSSTGVDEQYF. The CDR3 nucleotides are TGCAGTGCTTGCTCCTCGACAGGAGTGGACGAGCAGTACTTC.

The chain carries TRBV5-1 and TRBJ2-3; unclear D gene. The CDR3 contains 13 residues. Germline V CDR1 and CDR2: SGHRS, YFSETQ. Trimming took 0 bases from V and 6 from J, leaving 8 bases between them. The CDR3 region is CASSLAQTDTQYF. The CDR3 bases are TGCGCCAGCAGCTTGGCCCAGACCGATACGCAGTATTTT.

Here the CDR3 DNA reads TGCAGTGCTAGCCAGGGGCTTTCGGGGCCCTACGAGCAGTACTTC. This encodes CSASQGLSGPYEQYF. This chain joins TRBV20-1 and TRBJ2-7; D is perhaps TRBD1 (6 bases). The CDR3 has 15 residues. V lost 3 bases and J lost 2, with 17 bases in between. CDR1 is DFQATT, CDR2 SNEGSKA, per germline (reference sequence).

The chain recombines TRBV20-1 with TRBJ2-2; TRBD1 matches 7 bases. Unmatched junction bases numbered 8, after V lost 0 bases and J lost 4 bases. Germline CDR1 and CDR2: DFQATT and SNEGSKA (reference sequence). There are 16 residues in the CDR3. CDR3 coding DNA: TGCAGTGCTAGAGATACGGACAGGAGGAGCACCGGGGAGCTGTTTTTT. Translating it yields CSARDTDRRSTGELFF.

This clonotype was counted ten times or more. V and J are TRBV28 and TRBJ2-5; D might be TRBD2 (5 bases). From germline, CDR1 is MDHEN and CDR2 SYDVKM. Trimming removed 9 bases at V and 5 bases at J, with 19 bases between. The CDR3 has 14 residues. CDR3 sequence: CASKHGVAPETQYF. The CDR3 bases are TGTGCCAGTAAACACGGGGTTGCCCCGGAGACCCAGTACTTC.

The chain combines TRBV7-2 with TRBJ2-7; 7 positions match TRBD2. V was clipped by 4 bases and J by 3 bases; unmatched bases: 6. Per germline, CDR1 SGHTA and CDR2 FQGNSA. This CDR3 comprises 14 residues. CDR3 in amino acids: CASSYPGTNYEQYF. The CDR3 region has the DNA TGTGCCAGCAGCTACCCCGGGACTAACTACGAGCAGTACTTC.

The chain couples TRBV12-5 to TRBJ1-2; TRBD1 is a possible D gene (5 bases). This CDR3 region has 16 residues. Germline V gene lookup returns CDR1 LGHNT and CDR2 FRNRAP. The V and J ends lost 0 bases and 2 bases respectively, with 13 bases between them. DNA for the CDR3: TGTGCTAGTGGTTTGGTCCGGGACGGACTAAACTATGGCTACACCTTC. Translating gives CASGLVRDGLNYGYTF.

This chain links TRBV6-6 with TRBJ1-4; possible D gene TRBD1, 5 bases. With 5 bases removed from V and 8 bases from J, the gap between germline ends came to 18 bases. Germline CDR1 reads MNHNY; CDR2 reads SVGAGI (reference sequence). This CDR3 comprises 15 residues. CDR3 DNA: TGTGCCAGCAGTCCCCGAGTTGGGGGGGGAGAAAAACTGTTTTTT. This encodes CASSPRVGGGEKLFF.

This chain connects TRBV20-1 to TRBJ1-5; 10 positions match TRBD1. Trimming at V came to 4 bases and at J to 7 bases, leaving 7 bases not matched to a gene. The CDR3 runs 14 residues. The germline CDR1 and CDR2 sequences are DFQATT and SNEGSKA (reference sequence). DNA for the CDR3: TGCAGTGCTAATTCCGGGACAGGGGAGCAGCCCCAGCATTTT. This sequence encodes CSANSGTGEQPQHF.

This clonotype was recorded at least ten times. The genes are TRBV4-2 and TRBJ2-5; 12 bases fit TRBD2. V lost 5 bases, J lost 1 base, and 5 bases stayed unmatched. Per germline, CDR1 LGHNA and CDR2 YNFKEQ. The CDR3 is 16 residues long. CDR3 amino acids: CASSTRTSGVQETQYF. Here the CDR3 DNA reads TGTGCCAGCAGCACCCGGACTAGCGGGGTCCAAGAGACCCAGTACTTC.

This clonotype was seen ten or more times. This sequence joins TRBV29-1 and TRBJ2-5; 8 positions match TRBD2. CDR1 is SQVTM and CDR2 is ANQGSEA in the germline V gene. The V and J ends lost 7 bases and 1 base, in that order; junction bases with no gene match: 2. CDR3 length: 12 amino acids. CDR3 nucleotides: TGCAGCGCGGGGGGGTCCCAAGAGACCCAGTACTTC. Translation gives CSAGGSQETQYF.

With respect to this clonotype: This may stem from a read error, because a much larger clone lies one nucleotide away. The CDR3 nucleotides are TGTGCCGGCAGCTTATCGGGGCCTAGCGGCCTGCAGTTCTTC. It translates to CAGSLSGPSGLQFF. The chain combines TRBV11-2 with TRBJ2-1, with 7 bases matching TRBD2. The CDR3 has 14 residues. CDR1 and CDR2 (germline): SGHAT, FQNNGV.

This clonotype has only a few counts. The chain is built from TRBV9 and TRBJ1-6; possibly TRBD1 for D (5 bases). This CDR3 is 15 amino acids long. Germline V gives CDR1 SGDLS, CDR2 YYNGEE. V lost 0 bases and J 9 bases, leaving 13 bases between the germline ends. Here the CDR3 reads CASSVVAGSSSPLHF. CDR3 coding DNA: TGTGCCAGCAGCGTAGTGGCAGGGAGTAGTTCACCCCTCCACTTT.

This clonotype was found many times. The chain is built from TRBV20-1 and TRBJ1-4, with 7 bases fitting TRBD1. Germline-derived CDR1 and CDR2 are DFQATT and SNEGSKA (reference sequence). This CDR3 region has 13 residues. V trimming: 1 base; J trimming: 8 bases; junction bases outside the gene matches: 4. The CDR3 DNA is TGCAGTGCTAGAGGACAGGGTTCGGAAAAACTGTTTTTT. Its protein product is CSARGQGSEKLFF.